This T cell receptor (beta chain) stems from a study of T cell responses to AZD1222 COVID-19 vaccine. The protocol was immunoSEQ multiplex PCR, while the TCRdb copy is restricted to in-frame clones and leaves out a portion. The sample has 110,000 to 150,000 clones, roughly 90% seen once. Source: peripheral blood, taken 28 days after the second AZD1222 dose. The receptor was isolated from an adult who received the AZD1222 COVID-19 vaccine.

CDR3 protein: CASSLRGSTDTQYF. Here the CDR3 DNA reads TGTGCCAGCAGCTTAAGAGGGAGCACAGATACGCAGTATTTT. V is TRBV7-3 and J is TRBJ2-3; a weak D match, TRBD2 (5 bases). V lost 1 base to trimming and J lost 0 bases, with 5 bases between them. Germline loops: CDR1 SGHTA, CDR2 FQGTGA. The CDR3 consists of 14 residues.